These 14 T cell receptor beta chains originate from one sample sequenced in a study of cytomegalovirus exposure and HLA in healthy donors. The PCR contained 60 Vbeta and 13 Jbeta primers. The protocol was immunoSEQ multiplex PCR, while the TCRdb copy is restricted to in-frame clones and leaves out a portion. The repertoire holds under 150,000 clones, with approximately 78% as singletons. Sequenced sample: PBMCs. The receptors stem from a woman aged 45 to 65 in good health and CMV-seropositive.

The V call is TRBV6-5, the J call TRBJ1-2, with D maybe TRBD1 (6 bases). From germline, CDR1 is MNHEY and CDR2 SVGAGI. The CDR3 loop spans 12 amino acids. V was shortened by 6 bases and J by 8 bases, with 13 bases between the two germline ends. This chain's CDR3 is CASRGQSGGYTF. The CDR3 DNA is TGTGCCAGCAGAGGACAGTCCGGCGGCTACACCTTC.

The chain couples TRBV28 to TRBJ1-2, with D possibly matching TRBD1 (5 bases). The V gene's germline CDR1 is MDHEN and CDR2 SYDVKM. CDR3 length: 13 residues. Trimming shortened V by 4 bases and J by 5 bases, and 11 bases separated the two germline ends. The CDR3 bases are TGTGCCAGCAGTTCCCGACAGACTTATGGCTACACCTTC. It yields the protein CASSSRQTYGYTF.

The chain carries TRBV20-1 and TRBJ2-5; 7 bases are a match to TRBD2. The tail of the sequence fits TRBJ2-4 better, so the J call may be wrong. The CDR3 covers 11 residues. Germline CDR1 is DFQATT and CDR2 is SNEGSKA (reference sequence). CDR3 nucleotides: TGCAGTGCTCCTCTAGCGGCCATTCAGTACTTC. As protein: CSAPLAAIQYF.

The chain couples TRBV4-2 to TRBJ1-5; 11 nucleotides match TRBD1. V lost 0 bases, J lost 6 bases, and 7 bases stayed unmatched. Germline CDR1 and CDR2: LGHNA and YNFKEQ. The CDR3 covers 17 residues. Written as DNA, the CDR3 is TGTGCCAGCAGCCAAGATTTAGGGACAGGGGGGGGTCAGCCCCAGCATTTT. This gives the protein CASSQDLGTGGGQPQHF.

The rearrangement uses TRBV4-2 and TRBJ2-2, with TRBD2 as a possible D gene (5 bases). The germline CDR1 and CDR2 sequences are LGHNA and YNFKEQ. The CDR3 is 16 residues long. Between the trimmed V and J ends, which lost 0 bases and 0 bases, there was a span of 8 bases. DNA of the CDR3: TGTGCCAGCAGCCAAGAGACCGGGGCGAACACCGGGGAGCTGTTTTTT. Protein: CASSQETGANTGELFF.

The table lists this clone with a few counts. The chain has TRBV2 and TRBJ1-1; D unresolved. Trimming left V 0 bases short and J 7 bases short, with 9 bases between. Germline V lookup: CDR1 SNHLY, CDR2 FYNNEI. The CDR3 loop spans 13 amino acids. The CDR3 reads CASSEALQIEAFF. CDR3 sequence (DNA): TGTGCCAGCAGTGAAGCGCTTCAGATTGAAGCTTTCTTT.

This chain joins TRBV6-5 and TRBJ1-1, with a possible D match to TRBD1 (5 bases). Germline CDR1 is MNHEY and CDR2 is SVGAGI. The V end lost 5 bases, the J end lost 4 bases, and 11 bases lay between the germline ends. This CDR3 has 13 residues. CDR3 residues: CASSQGLGTEAFF. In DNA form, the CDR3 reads TGTGCCAGCAGTCAGGGATTGGGCACTGAAGCTTTCTTT.

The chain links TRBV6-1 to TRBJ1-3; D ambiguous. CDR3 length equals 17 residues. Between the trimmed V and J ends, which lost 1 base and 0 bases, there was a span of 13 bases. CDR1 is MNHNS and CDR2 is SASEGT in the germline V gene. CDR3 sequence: CASSEVRRRYSGNTIYF. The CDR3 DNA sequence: TGTGCCAGCAGTGAAGTTCGCCGTCGCTACTCTGGAAACACCATATATTTT.

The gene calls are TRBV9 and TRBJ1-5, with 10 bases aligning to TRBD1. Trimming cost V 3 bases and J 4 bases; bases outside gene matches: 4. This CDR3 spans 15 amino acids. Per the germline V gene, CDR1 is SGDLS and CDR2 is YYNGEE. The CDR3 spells CASSEGQGGNQPQHF. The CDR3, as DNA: TGTGCCAGCAGCGAAGGACAGGGGGGGAATCAGCCCCAGCATTTT.

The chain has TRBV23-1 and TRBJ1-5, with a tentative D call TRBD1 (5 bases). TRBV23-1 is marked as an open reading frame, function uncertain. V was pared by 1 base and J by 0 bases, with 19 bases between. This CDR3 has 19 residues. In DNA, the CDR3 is TGCGCCAGCAGTCAATGGACCCGAGGCGGGGGTTATAGCAATCAGCCCCAGCATTTT. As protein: CASSQWTRGGGYSNQPQHF.

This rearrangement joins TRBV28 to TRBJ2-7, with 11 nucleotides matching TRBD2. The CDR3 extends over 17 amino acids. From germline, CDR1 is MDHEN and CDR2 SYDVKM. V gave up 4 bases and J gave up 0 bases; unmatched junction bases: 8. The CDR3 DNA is TGTGCCAGCAGTTATACTAGCGGGAGTCCTAGCTCCTACGAGCAGTACTTC. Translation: CASSYTSGSPSSYEQYF.

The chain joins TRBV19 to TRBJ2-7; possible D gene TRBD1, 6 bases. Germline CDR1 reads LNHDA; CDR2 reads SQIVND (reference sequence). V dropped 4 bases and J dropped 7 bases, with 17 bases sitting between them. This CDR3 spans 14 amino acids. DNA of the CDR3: TGTGCCAGTAGTACGGGGACAACCCAGGGGGAGCAGTACTTC. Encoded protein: CASSTGTTQGEQYF.

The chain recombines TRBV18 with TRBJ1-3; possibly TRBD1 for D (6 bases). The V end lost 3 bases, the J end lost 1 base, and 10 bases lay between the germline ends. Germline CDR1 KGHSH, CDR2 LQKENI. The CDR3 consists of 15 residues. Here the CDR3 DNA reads TGTGCCAGCTCACCTCAGGGGTCGTCTGGAAACACCATATATTTT. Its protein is CASSPQGSSGNTIYF.

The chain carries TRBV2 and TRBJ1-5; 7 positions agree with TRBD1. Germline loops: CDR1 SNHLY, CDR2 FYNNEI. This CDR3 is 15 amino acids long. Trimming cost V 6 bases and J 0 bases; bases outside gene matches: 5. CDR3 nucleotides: TGTGCCAGCAGCGAGCAGGGGGTTAGCAATCAGCCCCAGCATTTT. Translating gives CASSEQGVSNQPQHF.